The subject of this entry is one TCR beta chain. The trim removed 5 bases at V and 9 bases at J, leaving 5 bases unmatched. The CDR3 spans 11 residues. The germline gives CDR1 SQVTM, CDR2 ANQGSEA. This sample is part of a study of blood T cells in healthy people across ages. Through a sample-barcoded 5' primer and a J-beta primer mix, a second PCR was run for roughly 6 to 12 cycles. From the 5' RACE reads, TCRdb called clonotypes with MiXCR, one entry per CDR3 protein. Among roughly 1.4 million distinct CDR3 sequences listed, roughly 64% were seen once. This chain links TRBV29-1 with TRBJ1-1, with TRBD1 identical over 8 bases. The specimen was blood. This sequence was found in a man younger than 35 in good health. CDR3 nucleotide sequence: TGCAGCGTTCCAGGGGGCGGAAAAGCTTTCTTT. It codes for CSVPGGGKAFF. Combining the CDR3 with reference TRBV29-1 and TRBJ1-1 gives the whole variable domain SAVISQKPSRDICQRGTSLTIQCQVDSQVTMMFWYRQQPGQSLTLIATANQGSEATYESGFVIDKFPISRPNLTFSTLTVSNMSPEDSSIYLCSVPGGGKAFFGQGTRLTVV.